A single sample gave rise to the 23 T cell receptor beta chains below, sequenced in a study of cytomegalovirus exposure and HLA in healthy donors. A multiplex PCR was run with 60 Vbeta primers and 13 Jbeta primers. Profiling relied on immunoSEQ multiplex PCR, and the TCRdb table lists in-frame clones only, not all of them. The sample lists fewer than 250,000 clones, roughly 80% occurring once. Sample: PBMCs. The receptors shown here come from a male donor in good health and CMV-seronegative.

The chain joins TRBV11-2 to TRBJ2-5; 8 nucleotides align to TRBD2. This CDR3 contains 16 residues. The ends lost 2 bases at V and 4 bases at J; junction bases unmatched: 9. Germline V gives CDR1 SGHAT, CDR2 FQNNGV. CDR3: CASSLTGGGEGETQYF. The CDR3 nucleotides read TGTGCCAGCAGCTTAACGGGAGGGGGTGAAGGAGAGACCCAGTACTTC.

As concerns this clone: Distinct nucleotide sequences in the sample also encode this CDR3. The genes are TRBV10-3 and TRBJ1-2; maybe TRBD1 (5 bases). V lost 9 bases and J lost 0, with 20 bases in between. The V gene's germline CDR1 is ENHRY and CDR2 SYGVKD. The CDR3 loop spans 16 amino acids. CDR3 bases: TGTGCCATTCAACCACAGGACGGAGCAGCTAACTATGGCTACACCTTC. Its protein is CAIQPQDGAANYGYTF.

The chain carries TRBV19 and TRBJ2-5, with TRBD2 matching over 9 bases. J was trimmed by 5 bases and V by 7 bases; bases with no gene match: 11. Germline CDR1 reads LNHDA; CDR2 reads SQIVND (reference sequence). The CDR3 is made up of 15 amino acids. DNA of the CDR3: TGTGCCAGTAATTCTGCGGGACTAGCAACGGAGACCCAGTACTTC. Its translation: CASNSAGLATETQYF.

This sequence joins TRBV6-1 and TRBJ2-7; the D gene is possibly TRBD1 (6 bases). The CDR3 contains 14 residues. The V end was cut by 6 bases, the J end by 9 bases, with 21 bases between. The germline CDR1 and CDR2 sequences are MNHNS and SASEGT. CDR3 in DNA: TGTGCCAGCAGCCAGGAGACAGGAACTCCGCGGCAGTACTTC. It encodes CASSQETGTPRQYF.

The genes are TRBV11-2 and TRBJ2-1, with a tentative D call TRBD2 (5 bases). The CDR3 loop spans 16 amino acids. From germline, CDR1 is SGHAT and CDR2 FQNNGV. The V end was cut by 1 base, the J end by 0 bases, with 10 bases between. CDR3: CASSLAGGSSYNEQFF. In nucleotides, the CDR3 is TGTGCCAGCAGCTTAGCAGGAGGAAGCTCCTACAATGAGCAGTTCTTC. Looking up the rest from reference TRBV11-2 and TRBJ2-1 gives the full variable domain: EAGVAQSPRYKIIEKRQSVAFWCNPISGHATLYWYQQILGQGPKLLIQFQNNGVVDDSQLPKDRFSAERLKGVDSTLKIQPAKLEDSAVYLCASSLAGGSSYNEQFFGPGTRLTVL.

This chain uses TRBV9 with TRBJ2-1; 8 nucleotides match TRBD2. The CDR3 loop spans 19 amino acids. Losses at the gene ends were 0 bases for V and 2 bases for J; bases not matched to a gene: 13. Germline V gives CDR1 SGDLS, CDR2 YYNGEE. This CDR3 is CASSVAMVAGQTTYNEQFF. Written as DNA, the CDR3 is TGTGCCAGCAGCGTAGCTATGGTAGCGGGGCAAACAACCTACAATGAGCAGTTCTTC.

V gene TRBV4-1 combines with J gene TRBJ2-1, with 11 bases identical to TRBD2. In germline, CDR1 is MGHRA, CDR2 YSYEKL. Losses at the gene ends were 9 bases for V and 5 bases for J; bases not matched to a gene: 9. The CDR3 is 15 residues long. The DNA of the CDR3 is TGCGCCAGTAGAGTTCGACTAGCGGGGAACAATGAGCAGTTCTTC. Its translation: CASRVRLAGNNEQFF.

The chain is built from TRBV27 and TRBJ2-6, with D hard to call. V gave up 2 bases and J gave up 0 bases, with 5 bases separating them. The length of the CDR3 is 15 residues. Per germline, CDR1 MNHEY and CDR2 SMNVEV (reference sequence). CDR3 amino acids: CASSLLSSGANVLTF. CDR3 coding DNA: TGTGCCAGCAGTTTACTCAGCTCTGGGGCCAACGTCCTGACTTTC.

The chain couples TRBV29-1 to TRBJ1-1, with 10 bases matching TRBD1. Germline loops: CDR1 SQVTM, CDR2 ANQGSEA. The CDR3 length is 13 residues. With V trimmed by 7 bases and J by 5 bases, 7 bases remained unmatched. The CDR3 sequence is CSARDRGRTEAFF. The CDR3 DNA follows: TGCAGCGCCCGGGACAGGGGACGGACTGAAGCTTTCTTT.

This clone was counted a few times. This rearrangement joins TRBV7-2 to TRBJ1-5; D is undetermined. This CDR3 region has 13 residues. The germline V gene encodes CDR1 SGHTA and CDR2 FQGNSA. Trimming removed 2 bases at V and 2 bases at J, with 4 bases between. CDR3 amino acids: CASSLQGNQPQHF. The CDR3 DNA follows: TGTGCCAGCAGCTTACAGGGCAATCAGCCCCAGCATTTT.

The genes are TRBV6-4 and TRBJ2-3; maybe TRBD2 (5 bases). Germline V gene sequence: CDR1 MRHNA, CDR2 SNTAGT. The V end was cut by 3 bases, the J end by 2 bases, with 9 bases between. CDR3 length: 14 amino acids. In nucleotides, the CDR3 is TGTGCCAGCAGTGAAGTAGCGTTCACAGATACGCAGTATTTT. Translated: CASSEVAFTDTQYF.

The V and J genes are TRBV6-4 and TRBJ2-3; 9 bases agree with TRBD2. The V and J ends lost 5 bases and 4 bases, in that order; junction bases with no gene match: 1. The CDR3 length is 13 residues. The germline gives CDR1 MRHNA, CDR2 SNTAGT. In nucleotides, the CDR3 is TGTGCCAGCAGTCGGACTAGCGCAGATACGCAGTATTTT. Translation: CASSRTSADTQYF.

J is TRBJ2-7 and V is TRBV28; 10 positions agree with TRBD1. This CDR3 has 15 amino acids. Losses at the gene ends were 4 bases for V and 5 bases for J; bases not matched to a gene: 8. Germline values: CDR1 MDHEN, CDR2 SYDVKM. The DNA of the CDR3 is TGTGCCAGCAGTTCAATGACAGGGGGCCTCAACGAGCAGTACTTC. Protein: CASSSMTGGLNEQYF.

J is TRBJ2-1 and V is TRBV5-1; 14 bases line up with TRBD2. This CDR3 spans 18 amino acids. Germline V gene lookup returns CDR1 SGHRS and CDR2 YFSETQ. V dropped 4 bases and J dropped 4; count of bases not matched to a gene: 10. CDR3: CASSPGTSGRTRYNEQFF. The CDR3 nucleotides read TGCGCCAGCAGCCCTGGGACTAGCGGGAGAACGAGGTACAATGAGCAGTTCTTC.

The rearrangement joins TRBV27 to TRBJ2-7; D is uncertain. V lost 5 bases and J lost 6, with 14 bases in between. The length of the CDR3 is 13 residues. Looked up from germline, CDR1 is MNHEY and CDR2 is SMNVEV (reference sequence). The CDR3 DNA reads as TGTGCCAGCAGTGCCCGCCCCCCGGGCGAGCAGTACTTC. Protein: CASSARPPGEQYF.

The chain employs TRBV7-8 and TRBJ2-3; TRBD1 matches at 7 bases. Germline V lookup: CDR1 SGHVS, CDR2 FQNEAQ. Losses at the gene ends were 3 bases for V and 4 bases for J; bases not matched to a gene: 13. There are 17 residues in the CDR3. CDR3 nucleotides: TGTGCCAGCAGCTTTTCGACGCCGGGACAGATACCAGATACGCAGTATTTT. As protein: CASSFSTPGQIPDTQYF.

V and J are TRBV21-1 and TRBJ2-5; TRBD1 is the table's D call, not checked against the DNA. TRBV21-1 is annotated as a pseudogene. CDR3 length equals 12 residues. CDR3 in amino acids: CASSKGQETQYF. The CDR3 DNA sequence: TGTGCCAGCAGCAAAGGACAGGAGACCCAGTACTTC.

The chain couples TRBV19 to TRBJ1-5, with 11 bases aligning to TRBD1. The V and J ends lost 5 bases and 1 base, in that order; junction bases with no gene match: 10. Per germline, CDR1 LNHDA and CDR2 SQIVND (reference sequence). The CDR3 contains 18 residues. This chain's CDR3 is CASSYRDRGSRSNQPQHF. As DNA, the CDR3 is TGTGCCAGTAGTTACCGGGACAGGGGGTCGAGGAGCAATCAGCCCCAGCATTTT.

The rearrangement uses TRBV2 and TRBJ2-6; D unresolved. Between the trimmed V and J ends, which lost 3 bases and 2 bases, there was a span of 14 bases. This CDR3 has 17 amino acids. The V gene's germline CDR1 is SNHLY and CDR2 FYNNEI. CDR3 loop: CASSDPMILAGANVLTF. Here the CDR3 DNA reads TGTGCCAGCAGTGACCCGATGATACTCGCTGGGGCCAACGTCCTGACTTTC.

J is TRBJ2-7 and V is TRBV2, with 9 bases fitting TRBD2. CDR1 and CDR2 from the germline V gene are SNHLY and FYNNEI. The CDR3 has 14 amino acids. The ends lost 7 bases at V and 4 bases at J; junction bases unmatched: 8. The CDR3 loop reads CASNAGGTFYEQYF. CDR3 sequence (DNA): TGTGCCAGCAACGCGGGAGGGACTTTTTACGAGCAGTACTTC.

The chain carries TRBV5-5 and TRBJ1-5, with 10 bases lining up with TRBD1. The CDR3 runs to 13 residues. The V gene's germline CDR1 is SGHKS and CDR2 YYEKEE (reference sequence). The V and J ends lost 5 bases and 5 bases, in that order; junction bases with no gene match: 1. CDR3 loop: CASSGQGDQPQHF. The CDR3 coding sequence is TGTGCCAGCAGTGGACAGGGGGATCAGCCCCAGCATTTT.

The gene calls are TRBV5-5 and TRBJ2-7; 8 nucleotides match TRBD2. The germline V gene has CDR1 SGHKS and CDR2 YYEKEE (reference sequence). V lost 0 bases to trimming and J lost 7 bases; unmatched junction nucleotides: 15. CDR3 size: 17 residues. The CDR3 here is CASSLGLGGGLQWEQYF. The CDR3 coding sequence is TGTGCCAGCAGCTTGGGTCTCGGGGGGGGCCTACAGTGGGAGCAGTACTTC.

This chain joins TRBV4-1 and TRBJ2-2; TRBD2 aligns across 8 bases. The V gene end was trimmed by 5 bases and the J gene end by 6 bases; junction bases not matched to a gene: 11. This CDR3 contains 16 residues. Germline CDR1 is MGHRA and CDR2 is YSYEKL. The CDR3 nucleotides are TGCGCCAGCAGCGAAACGGGAGGGCCTCTACCCGGGGAGCTGTTTTTT. It translates to CASSETGGPLPGELFF.